The entry that follows covers one TCR beta chain sequence. Its specificity is not known. J gave up 8 bases and V 2 bases, and 7 bases lay outside the gene matches. CDR1 and CDR2 (germline): MNHEY, SVGAGI. This CDR3 is built from 16 residues. The table came from immunoSEQ multiplex PCR; TCRdb's copy has only in-frame clones and leaves some out. The profile covers around 30,000 clones, with approximately 90% appearing a single time and about 3.1% taken by the ten largest. This sample is drawn from a study of chemoradiotherapy in HPV16-positive cancers. Study conclusions and caveats: Non-HPV-specific T cells did not expand in tumors during treatment, whereas candidate HPV-specific clones and E7-related motifs did.

This chain uses TRBV6-5 with TRBJ2-2, with 11 positions matching TRBD2. The clonotype originates from a human donor with HPV-associated anogenital cancer. This material consisted of blood, taken from a patient who underwent chemoradiotherapy. This CDR3 reads CASSYRLAGGRGELFF. The CDR3, as DNA: TGTGCCAGCAGTTACCGGCTAGCGGGGGGCAGGGGGGAGCTGTTTTTT.